The rows below give T cell receptor beta chains drawn from one sample of a study of T cell repertoires in cytomegalovirus infection. One entry per CDR3 protein, called by TCRdb with MiXCR from the reads. The data hold about 530,000 distinct CDR3 sequences, with around 27% observed a single time. Input material: PBMCs. These receptors were collected from a human donor in good health (CMV status not recorded). Some clones in this sample may be carry-over from other donors' samples. Both conserved end residues are part of each CDR3. The D gene is left open where the match is weak. Where a row states a size, it is once, few, many or the class of an expanded clone; other rows omit it.

CDR3aa: CASSFKGQGGYEQYF
CDR3nt: TGTGCCAGCAGTTTCAAAGGACAGGGAGGCTACGAGCAGTACTTC
j_gene: TRBJ2-7
abundance: few
v_gene: TRBV12-3/TRBV12-4
d_gene: TRBD1

CDR3aa: CASSLTAQVGNEQFF
CDR3nt: TGTGCCAGCAGCTTAACAGCCCAGGTTGGTAATGAGCAGTTCTTC
j_gene: TRBJ2-1
abundance: NA
v_gene: TRBV7-3
d_gene: NA

CDR3aa: CASSLGGQGATGELFF
CDR3nt: TGTGCCAGCAGCTTAGGGGGACAGGGGGCTACCGGGGAGCTGTTTTTT
j_gene: TRBJ2-2
abundance: many
v_gene: TRBV7-2
d_gene: TRBD1

CDR3aa: CASSQDRGYPGTEAFF
CDR3nt: TGTGCCAGCAGCCAGGACAGGGGGTACCCCGGCACTGAAGCTTTCTTT
j_gene: TRBJ1-1
abundance: NA
v_gene: TRBV5-6
d_gene: TRBD1

CDR3aa: CASSLFYRSEANVLTF
CDR3nt: TGTGCCAGCAGTTTGTTTTATCGATCTGAGGCCAACGTCCTGACTTTC
j_gene: TRBJ2-6
abundance: NA
v_gene: TRBV6-5
d_gene: NA

CDR3aa: CSGAGPTDTQYF
CDR3nt: TGCAGCGGGGCGGGCCCCACAGATACGCAGTATTTT
j_gene: TRBJ2-3
abundance: NA
v_gene: TRBV29-1
d_gene: NA

CDR3aa: CASSYLRTGGSYEQYF
CDR3nt: TGTGCCAGCAGCTACCTCCGGACAGGGGGCTCCTACGAGCAGTACTTC
j_gene: TRBJ2-7
abundance: few
v_gene: TRBV5-6
d_gene: TRBD1

CDR3aa: CASTPRPDTSYEQYF
CDR3nt: TGTGCCAGCACCCCGCGCCCAGACACATCCTACGAGCAGTACTTC
j_gene: TRBJ2-7
abundance: many
v_gene: TRBV6-2/TRBV6-3
d_gene: NA

CDR3aa: CASSSPYRSADTQYF
CDR3nt: TGTGCCAGCAGTTCCCCCTACCGGTCGGCAGATACGCAGTATTTT
j_gene: TRBJ2-3
abundance: few
v_gene: TRBV12-3/TRBV12-4
d_gene: NA

CDR3aa: CASSINRDLGTQYF
CDR3nt: TGTGCCAGCAGCATTAACAGGGATTTGGGGACCCAGTACTTC
j_gene: TRBJ2-5
abundance: few
v_gene: TRBV11-2
d_gene: NA

CDR3aa: CASSSRGPQHF
CDR3nt: TGTGCCAGCAGCTCCCGCGGGCCCCAGCATTTT
j_gene: TRBJ1-5
abundance: NA
v_gene: TRBV28
d_gene: NA

CDR3aa: CASSQDFGGYNEQFF
CDR3nt: TGCGCCAGCAGCCAAGATTTTGGAGGATACAATGAGCAGTTCTTC
j_gene: TRBJ2-1
abundance: NA
v_gene: TRBV4-3
d_gene: NA

CDR3aa: CASSRNQGSGNQPQHF
CDR3nt: TGTGCCAGTAGCCGAAATCAGGGATCCGGCAATCAGCCCCAGCATTTT
j_gene: TRBJ1-5
abundance: many
v_gene: TRBV19
d_gene: NA

CDR3aa: CASSAPGAETQYF
CDR3nt: TGCGCCAGCAGTGCTCCAGGGGCAGAGACCCAGTACTTC
j_gene: TRBJ2-5
abundance: few
v_gene: TRBV10-2
d_gene: NA

CDR3aa: CASSQVRDRVVNTEAFF
CDR3nt: TGCGCCAGCAGCCAAGTCCGGGACAGGGTCGTGAACACTGAAGCTTTCTTT
j_gene: TRBJ1-1
abundance: NA
v_gene: TRBV4-3
d_gene: TRBD1

CDR3aa: CASSAPKVADTQYF
CDR3nt: TGTGCCAGCAGCGCCCCGAAGGTAGCAGATACGCAGTATTTT
j_gene: TRBJ2-3
abundance: few
v_gene: TRBV7-9
d_gene: NA

CDR3aa: CASSSKLIRQASYGYTF
CDR3nt: TGTGCCAGCAGCTCAAAGCTTATAAGACAGGCGAGCTATGGCTACACCTTC
j_gene: TRBJ1-2
abundance: few
v_gene: TRBV7-2
d_gene: NA